The 5 T cell receptor beta chains listed next were all sequenced from one sample in a study of vaccination and CD4 T cells after COVID-19. The time point: late sampling 161 to 241 days after vaccination in a few convalescent patients. Stated treatment: roughly 10-day PBMC culture with coronavirus spike peptide pools or control peptides (ViraFEST assay). No cognate antigen is known for these TCRs. Once obtained from cultured CD4+ T cells, the DNA was sequenced using the Oncomine TCR Beta short-read assay. One entry per CDR3 protein, called by TCRdb with MiXCR from the PCR reads. This table holds tens of thousands of distinct CDR3 sequences, 30% to 45% found once. This specimen consisted of CD4+ T cells from blood, cultured in vitro, obtained about 7 months after SARS-CoV-2 vaccination. These receptors all come from a human donor who had recovered from COVID-19.

The V gene is TRBV5-1, the J gene TRBJ1-2; TRBD1 matches 7 bases. The CDR3 loop spans 14 amino acids. The trim removed 0 bases at V and 3 bases at J, leaving 2 bases unmatched. The germline CDR1 and CDR2 sequences are SGHRS and YFSETQ. CDR3 loop: CASSLDRGDYGYTF. The CDR3 coding sequence is TGCGCCAGCAGCTTGGACAGGGGAGACTATGGCTACACCTTC.

Worth noting for this clonotype: A junction end diverges from the germline sequence, so it may reflect a read error. V and J are TRBV7-2 and TRBJ2-3; perhaps D is TRBD1 or TRBD2 (5 bases each). This CDR3 contains 13 residues. Per the germline V gene, CDR1 is SGHTA and CDR2 is FQGNSA. The CDR3 loop is CASSLRGKDTRYF. Here the CDR3 DNA reads TGTGCCAGCAGCCTGAGGGGTAAAGATACGCGGTATTTT.

The chain uses TRBV7-2 and TRBJ1-2; D uncertain. The CDR3 consists of 15 residues. Germline V gives CDR1 SGHTA, CDR2 FQGNSA. Deletions cut 1 base from V and 4 bases from J, with 13 bases between. The CDR3 sequence: CASSLEYAGPYGYTF. The CDR3 nucleotides are TGTGCCAGCAGCTTAGAGTATGCGGGCCCCTATGGCTACACCTTC.

This chain uses TRBV20-1 with TRBJ2-2; 7 bases align to TRBD2. Germline V gene data show CDR1 as DFQATT and CDR2 as SNEGSKA (reference sequence). This CDR3 contains 14 residues. Trimming cost V 6 bases and J 1 base; bases outside gene matches: 5. The CDR3 loop is CSASGAGNTGELFF. Written as DNA, the CDR3 is TGCAGTGCCAGCGGGGCGGGGAACACCGGGGAGCTGTTTTTT.

CDR3 protein: CSASLGRTETQYF. The CDR3, as DNA: TGCAGTGCTAGTCTCGGACGGACAGAGACCCAGTACTTC. This chain uses TRBV20-1 with TRBJ2-5; the D is unclear. CDR1 and CDR2 from the germline V gene are DFQATT and SNEGSKA (reference sequence). V was cut by 3 bases and J by 4 bases, with 12 bases left in between. This CDR3 has 13 residues.